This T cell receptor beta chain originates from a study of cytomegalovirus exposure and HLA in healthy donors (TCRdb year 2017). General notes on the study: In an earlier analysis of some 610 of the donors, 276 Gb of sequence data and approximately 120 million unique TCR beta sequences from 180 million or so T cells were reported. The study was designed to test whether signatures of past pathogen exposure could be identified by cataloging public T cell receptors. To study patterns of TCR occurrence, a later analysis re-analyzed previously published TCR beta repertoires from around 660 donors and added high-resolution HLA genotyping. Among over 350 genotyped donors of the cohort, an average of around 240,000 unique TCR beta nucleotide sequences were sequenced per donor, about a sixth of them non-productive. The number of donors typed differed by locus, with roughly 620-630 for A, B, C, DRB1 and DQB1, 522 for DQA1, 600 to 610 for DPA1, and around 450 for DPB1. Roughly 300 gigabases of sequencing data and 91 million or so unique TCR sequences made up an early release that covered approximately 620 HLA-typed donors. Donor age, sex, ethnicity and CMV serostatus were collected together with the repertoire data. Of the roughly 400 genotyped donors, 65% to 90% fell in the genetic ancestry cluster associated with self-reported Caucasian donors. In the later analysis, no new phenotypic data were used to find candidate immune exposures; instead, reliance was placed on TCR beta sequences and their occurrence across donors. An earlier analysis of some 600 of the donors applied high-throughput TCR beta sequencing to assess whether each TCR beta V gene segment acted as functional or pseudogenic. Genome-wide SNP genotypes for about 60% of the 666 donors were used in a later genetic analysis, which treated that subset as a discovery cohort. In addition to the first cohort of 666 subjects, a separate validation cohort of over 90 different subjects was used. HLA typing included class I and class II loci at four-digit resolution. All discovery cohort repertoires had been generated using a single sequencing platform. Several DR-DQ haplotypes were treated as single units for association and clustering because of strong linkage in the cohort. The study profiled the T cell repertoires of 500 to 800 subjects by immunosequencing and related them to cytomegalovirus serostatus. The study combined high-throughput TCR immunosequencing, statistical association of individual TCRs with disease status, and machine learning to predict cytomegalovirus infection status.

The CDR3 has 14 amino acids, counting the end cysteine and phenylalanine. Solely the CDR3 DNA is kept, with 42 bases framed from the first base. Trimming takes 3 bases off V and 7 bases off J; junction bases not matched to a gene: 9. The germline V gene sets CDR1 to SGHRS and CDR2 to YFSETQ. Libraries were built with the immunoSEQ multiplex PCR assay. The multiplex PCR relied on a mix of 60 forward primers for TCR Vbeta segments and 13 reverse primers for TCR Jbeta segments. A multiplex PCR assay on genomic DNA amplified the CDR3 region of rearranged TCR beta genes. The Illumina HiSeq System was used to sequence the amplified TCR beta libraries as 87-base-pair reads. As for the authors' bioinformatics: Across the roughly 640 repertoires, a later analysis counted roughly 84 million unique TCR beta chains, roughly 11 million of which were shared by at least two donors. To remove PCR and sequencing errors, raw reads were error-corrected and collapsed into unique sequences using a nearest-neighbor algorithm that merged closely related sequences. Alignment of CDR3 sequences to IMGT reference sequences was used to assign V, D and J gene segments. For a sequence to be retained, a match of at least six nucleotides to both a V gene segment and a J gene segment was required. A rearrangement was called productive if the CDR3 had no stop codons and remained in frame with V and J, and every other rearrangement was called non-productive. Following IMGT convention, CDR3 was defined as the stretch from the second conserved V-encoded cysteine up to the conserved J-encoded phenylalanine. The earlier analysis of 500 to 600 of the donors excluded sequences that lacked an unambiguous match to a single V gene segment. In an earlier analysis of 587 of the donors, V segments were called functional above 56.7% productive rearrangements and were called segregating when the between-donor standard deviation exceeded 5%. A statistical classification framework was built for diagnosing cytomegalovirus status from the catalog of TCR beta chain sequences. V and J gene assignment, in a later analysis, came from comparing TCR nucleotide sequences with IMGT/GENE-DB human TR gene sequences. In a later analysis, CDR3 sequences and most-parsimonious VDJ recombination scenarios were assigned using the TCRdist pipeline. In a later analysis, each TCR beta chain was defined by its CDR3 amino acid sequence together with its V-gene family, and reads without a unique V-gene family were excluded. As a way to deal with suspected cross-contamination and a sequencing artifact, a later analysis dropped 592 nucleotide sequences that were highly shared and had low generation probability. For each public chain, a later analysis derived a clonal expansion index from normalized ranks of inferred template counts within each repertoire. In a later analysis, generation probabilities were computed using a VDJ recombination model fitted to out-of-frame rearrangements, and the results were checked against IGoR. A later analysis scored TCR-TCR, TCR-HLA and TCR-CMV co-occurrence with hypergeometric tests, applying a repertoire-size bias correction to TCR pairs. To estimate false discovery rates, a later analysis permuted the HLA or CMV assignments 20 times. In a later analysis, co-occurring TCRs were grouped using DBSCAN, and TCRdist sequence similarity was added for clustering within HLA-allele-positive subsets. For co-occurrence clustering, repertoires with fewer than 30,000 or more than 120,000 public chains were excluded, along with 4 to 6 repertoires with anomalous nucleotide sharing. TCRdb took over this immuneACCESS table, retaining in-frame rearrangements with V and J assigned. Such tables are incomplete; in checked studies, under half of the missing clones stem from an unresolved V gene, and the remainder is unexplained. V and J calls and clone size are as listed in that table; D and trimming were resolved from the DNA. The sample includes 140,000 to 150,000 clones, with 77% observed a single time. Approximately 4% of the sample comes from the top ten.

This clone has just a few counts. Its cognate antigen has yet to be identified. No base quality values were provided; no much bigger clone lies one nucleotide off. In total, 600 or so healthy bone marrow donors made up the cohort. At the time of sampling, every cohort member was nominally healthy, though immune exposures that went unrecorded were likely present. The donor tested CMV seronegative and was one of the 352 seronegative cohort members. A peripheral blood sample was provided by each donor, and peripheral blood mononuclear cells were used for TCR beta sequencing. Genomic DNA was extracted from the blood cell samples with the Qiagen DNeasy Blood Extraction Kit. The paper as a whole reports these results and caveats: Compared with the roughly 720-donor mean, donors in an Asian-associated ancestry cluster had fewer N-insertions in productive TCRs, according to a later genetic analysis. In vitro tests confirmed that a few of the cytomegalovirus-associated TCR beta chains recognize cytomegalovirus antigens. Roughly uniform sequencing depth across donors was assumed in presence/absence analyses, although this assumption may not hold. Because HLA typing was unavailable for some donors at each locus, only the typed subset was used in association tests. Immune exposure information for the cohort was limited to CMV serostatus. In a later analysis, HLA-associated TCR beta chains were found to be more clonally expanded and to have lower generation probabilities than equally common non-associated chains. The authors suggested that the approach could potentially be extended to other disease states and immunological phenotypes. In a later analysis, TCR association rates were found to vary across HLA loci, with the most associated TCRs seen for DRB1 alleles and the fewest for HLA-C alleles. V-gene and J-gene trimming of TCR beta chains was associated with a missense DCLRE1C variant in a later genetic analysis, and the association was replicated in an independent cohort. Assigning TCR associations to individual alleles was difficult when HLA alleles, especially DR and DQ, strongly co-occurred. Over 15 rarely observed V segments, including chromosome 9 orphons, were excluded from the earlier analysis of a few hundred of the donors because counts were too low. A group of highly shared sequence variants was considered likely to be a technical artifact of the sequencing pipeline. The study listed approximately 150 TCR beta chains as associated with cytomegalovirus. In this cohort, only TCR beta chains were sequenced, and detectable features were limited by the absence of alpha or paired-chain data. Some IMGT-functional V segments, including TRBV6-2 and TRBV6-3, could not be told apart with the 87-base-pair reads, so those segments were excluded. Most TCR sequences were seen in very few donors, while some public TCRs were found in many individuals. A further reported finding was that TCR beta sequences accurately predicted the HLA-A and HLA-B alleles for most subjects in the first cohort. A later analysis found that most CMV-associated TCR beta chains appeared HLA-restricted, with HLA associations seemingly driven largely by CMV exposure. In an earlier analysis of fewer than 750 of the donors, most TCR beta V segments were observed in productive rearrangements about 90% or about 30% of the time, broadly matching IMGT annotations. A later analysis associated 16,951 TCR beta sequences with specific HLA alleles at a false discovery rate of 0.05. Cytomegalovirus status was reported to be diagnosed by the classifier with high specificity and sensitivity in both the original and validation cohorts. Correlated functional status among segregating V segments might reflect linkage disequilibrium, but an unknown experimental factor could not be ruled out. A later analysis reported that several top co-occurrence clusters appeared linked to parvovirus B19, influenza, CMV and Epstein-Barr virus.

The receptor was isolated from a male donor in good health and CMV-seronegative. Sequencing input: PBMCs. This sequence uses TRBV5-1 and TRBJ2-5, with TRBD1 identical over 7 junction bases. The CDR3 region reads CASSSGTAKGTQYF. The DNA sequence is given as TGCGCCAGCAGCTCAGGGACAGCCAAGGGGACCCAGTACTTC.